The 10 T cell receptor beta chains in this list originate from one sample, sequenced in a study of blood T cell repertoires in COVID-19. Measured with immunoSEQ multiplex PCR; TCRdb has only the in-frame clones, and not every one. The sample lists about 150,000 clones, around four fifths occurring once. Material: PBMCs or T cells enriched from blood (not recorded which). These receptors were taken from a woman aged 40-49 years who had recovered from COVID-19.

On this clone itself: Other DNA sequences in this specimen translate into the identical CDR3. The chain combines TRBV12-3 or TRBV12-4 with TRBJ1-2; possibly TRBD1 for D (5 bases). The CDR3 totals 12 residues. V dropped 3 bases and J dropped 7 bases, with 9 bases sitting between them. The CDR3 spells CASSFGGVGYTF. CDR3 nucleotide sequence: TGTGCCAGCAGTTTTGGGGGGGTTGGCTACACCTTC.

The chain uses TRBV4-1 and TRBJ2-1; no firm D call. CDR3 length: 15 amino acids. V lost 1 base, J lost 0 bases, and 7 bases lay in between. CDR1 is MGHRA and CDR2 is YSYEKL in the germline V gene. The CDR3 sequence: CASSQGGYSYNEQFF. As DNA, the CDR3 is TGCGCCAGCAGCCAAGGCGGCTACTCCTACAATGAGCAGTTCTTC.

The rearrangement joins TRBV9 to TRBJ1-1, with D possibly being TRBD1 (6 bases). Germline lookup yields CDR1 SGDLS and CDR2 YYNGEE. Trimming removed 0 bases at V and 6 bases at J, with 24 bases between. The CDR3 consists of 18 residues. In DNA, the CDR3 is TGTGCCAGCAGCGTAGGTATGGACAGCCGAACGAAGATACCTGAAGCTTTCTTT. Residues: CASSVGMDSRTKIPEAFF.

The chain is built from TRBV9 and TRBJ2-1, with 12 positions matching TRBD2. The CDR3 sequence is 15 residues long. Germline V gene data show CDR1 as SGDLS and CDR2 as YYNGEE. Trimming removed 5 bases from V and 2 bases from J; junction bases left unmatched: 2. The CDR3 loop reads CASRTSGSPYNEQFF. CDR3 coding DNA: TGTGCCAGCAGGACTAGCGGGAGTCCCTACAATGAGCAGTTCTTC.

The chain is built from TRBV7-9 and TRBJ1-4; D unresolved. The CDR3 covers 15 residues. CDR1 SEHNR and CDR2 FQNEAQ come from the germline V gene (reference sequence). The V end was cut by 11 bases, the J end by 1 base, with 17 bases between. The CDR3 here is CALGGGLGTNEKLFF. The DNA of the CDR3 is TGTGCCCTCGGTGGTGGACTTGGAACTAATGAAAAACTGTTTTTT. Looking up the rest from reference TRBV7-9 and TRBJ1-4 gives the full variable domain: DTGVSQNPRHKITKRGQNVTFRCDPISEHNRLYWYRQTLGQGPEFLTYFQNEAQLEKSRLLSDRFSAERPKGSFSTLEIQRTEQGDSAMYLCALGGGLGTNEKLFFGSGTQLSVL.

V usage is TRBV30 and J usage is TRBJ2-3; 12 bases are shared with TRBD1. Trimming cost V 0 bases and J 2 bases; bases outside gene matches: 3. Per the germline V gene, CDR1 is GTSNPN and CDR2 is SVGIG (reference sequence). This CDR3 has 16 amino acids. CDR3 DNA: TGTGCCTGGAGTGTGGGGACAGGGGGCCCCACAGATACGCAGTATTTT. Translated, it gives CAWSVGTGGPTDTQYF.

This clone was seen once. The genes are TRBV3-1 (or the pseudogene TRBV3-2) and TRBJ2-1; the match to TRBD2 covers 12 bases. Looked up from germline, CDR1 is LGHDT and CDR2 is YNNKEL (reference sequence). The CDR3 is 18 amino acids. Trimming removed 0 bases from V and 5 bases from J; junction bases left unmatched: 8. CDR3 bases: TGTGCCAGCAGCCAAGACGCGAGACTAGCGGGAGTCGACAATGAGCAGTTCTTC. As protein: CASSQDARLAGVDNEQFF.

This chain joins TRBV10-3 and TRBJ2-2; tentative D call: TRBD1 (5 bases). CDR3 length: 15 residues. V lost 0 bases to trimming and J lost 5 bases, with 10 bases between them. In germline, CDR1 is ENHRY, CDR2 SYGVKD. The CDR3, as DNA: TGTGCCATCAGTGAGTCCGGCAGGGAAACCGGGGAGCTGTTTTTT. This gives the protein CAISESGRETGELFF.

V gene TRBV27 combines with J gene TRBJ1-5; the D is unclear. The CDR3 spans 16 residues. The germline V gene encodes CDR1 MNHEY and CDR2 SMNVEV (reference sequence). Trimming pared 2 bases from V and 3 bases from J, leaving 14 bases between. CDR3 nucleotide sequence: TGTGCCAGCAGTTTAAGGGCACGACTAAACAATCAGCCCCAGCATTTT. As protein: CASSLRARLNNQPQHF.

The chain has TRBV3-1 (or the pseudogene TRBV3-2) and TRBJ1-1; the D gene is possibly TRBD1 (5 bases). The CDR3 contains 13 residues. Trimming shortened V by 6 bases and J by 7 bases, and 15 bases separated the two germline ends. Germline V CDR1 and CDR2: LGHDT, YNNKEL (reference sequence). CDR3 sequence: CASSQAGLFEAFF. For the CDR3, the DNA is TGTGCCAGCAGTCAGGCGGGACTGTTTGAAGCTTTCTTT.